These 22 T cell receptor beta chains came from one sample sequenced in a study of T cell responses to AZD1222 COVID-19 vaccine. Using immunoSEQ multiplex PCR, the repertoire was profiled, and TCRdb retains in-frame clones only, with some absent. The sample holds under 140,000 clones, nearly 90% seen once. The specimen comprised peripheral blood, sampled on day 0 of AZD1222 vaccination. These receptors were taken from an adult in good health.

The V call is TRBV6-2 or TRBV6-3, the J call TRBJ1-2; 7 bases map to TRBD1. Germline loops: CDR1 MNHEY, CDR2 SVGEGT. The CDR3 runs 13 residues. V shed 5 bases and J 3 bases; nucleotides not matched to a gene: 3. The CDR3 loop is CASSPGQYYGYTF. The CDR3 DNA is TGTGCCAGCAGTCCGGGACAGTACTATGGCTACACCTTC.

The chain joins TRBV19 to TRBJ1-1; D ambiguous. Germline-derived CDR1 and CDR2 are LNHDA and SQIVND (reference sequence). V lost 2 bases and J 3 bases, leaving 10 bases between the germline ends. There are 14 residues in the CDR3. CDR3 sequence (DNA): TGTGCCAGTAGTATATCTGGCAGGTACACTGAAGCTTTCTTT. It translates to CASSISGRYTEAFF. Full variable domain (remainder filled in from reference TRBV19 and TRBJ1-1): DGGITQSPKYLFRKEGQNVTLSCEQNLNHDAMYWYRQDPGQGLRLIYYSQIVNDFQKGDIAEGYSVSREKKESFPLTVTSAQKNPTAFYLCASSISGRYTEAFFGQGTRLTVV.

The rearrangement joins TRBV4-2 to TRBJ1-6; D call uncertain. Germline assignment: CDR1 LGHNA and CDR2 YNFKEQ. Trimming shortened V by 2 bases and J by 7 bases, and 6 bases separated the two germline ends. The CDR3 length is 13 residues. CDR3 sequence (DNA): TGTGCCAGCAGCCAAAGTATGAATTCACCCCTCCACTTT. As protein: CASSQSMNSPLHF.

This chain uses TRBV28 with TRBJ1-1; TRBD1 agrees at 8 bases. This CDR3 is built from 15 residues. Germline V gene lookup returns CDR1 MDHEN and CDR2 SYDVKM. With 8 bases clipped from V and 8 bases from J, the junction kept 16 bases outside the gene matches. The CDR3 DNA sequence: TGTGCCAGCGCGCGGACAGGGAAAGGTTTAGTAGAAGCTTTCTTT. It codes for CASARTGKGLVEAFF. The full variable domain, its missing parts supplied by reference TRBV28 and TRBJ1-1, is DVKVTQSSRYLVKRTGEKVFLECVQDMDHENMFWYRQDPGLGLRLIYFSYDVKMKEKGDIPEGYSVSREKKERFSLILESASTNQTSMYLCASARTGKGLVEAFFGQGTRLTVV.

As DNA, the CDR3 is TGTGCCAGCAGCCGAACTAGCGGGGGGACCACCGGGGAGCTGTTTTTT. This translates into CASSRTSGGTTGELFF. The chain employs TRBV6-6 and TRBJ2-2; 12 bases agree with TRBD2. With V trimmed by 6 bases and J by 4 bases, 6 bases remained unmatched. This CDR3 is 16 amino acids long. The V gene's germline CDR1 is MNHNY and CDR2 SVGAGI (reference sequence).

This chain joins TRBV7-2 and TRBJ2-5; 9 nucleotides line up with TRBD1. The CDR3 is 16 residues long. J was trimmed by 4 bases and V by 5 bases; bases with no gene match: 11. Germline V gives CDR1 SGHTA, CDR2 FQGNSA. DNA of the CDR3: TGTGCCAGCAGCGCGAGAGTACAGGGGGCGCGAGAGACCCAGTACTTC. This translates into CASSARVQGARETQYF.

The chain joins TRBV21-1 to TRBJ1-5. TRBV21-1 constitutes a pseudogene. This CDR3 has 16 amino acids. The CDR3 loop is CASGKGGHPSNQPQHF. The CDR3 DNA is TGTGCCAGCGGAAAGGGGGGGCACCCCAGCAATCAGCCCCAGCATTTT.

This rearrangement joins TRBV19 to TRBJ1-2; no firm D call. This CDR3 region has 14 residues. Per the germline V gene, CDR1 is LNHDA and CDR2 is SQIVND (reference sequence). V lost 6 bases to trimming and J lost 6 bases, with 17 bases between them. The CDR3 loop is CASSLGRAEHGYTF. For the CDR3, the DNA is TGTGCCAGTAGCCTGGGGAGGGCGGAGCATGGCTACACCTTC.

V and J are TRBV19 and TRBJ1-2; 10 nucleotides match TRBD1. J lost 8 bases, V lost 10 bases, and 19 bases had no gene match. CDR1 is LNHDA, CDR2 SQIVND, per germline (reference sequence). The CDR3 is 16 amino acids. As DNA, the CDR3 is TGTGCCACCACCCAGGTTTGGGACAGGGGTGAAAGAGGCTACACCTTC. It encodes CATTQVWDRGERGYTF.

The J gene is TRBJ2-5, the V gene TRBV19, with D hard to call. From germline, CDR1 is LNHDA and CDR2 SQIVND (reference sequence). CDR3 length: 11 amino acids. Trimming removed 7 bases at V and 0 bases at J, with 3 bases between. CDR3 sequence: CASKDQETQYF. In DNA, the CDR3 is TGTGCCAGTAAAGACCAAGAGACCCAGTACTTC.

This clone was counted a few times. The chain employs TRBV7-2 and TRBJ1-5; the D is unclear. The ends were cut back, 1 base at V and 2 bases at J, with 12 bases in the middle. The CDR3 sequence is 16 residues long. Germline V lookup: CDR1 SGHTA, CDR2 FQGNSA. The CDR3 reads CASSLGDGVGNQPQHF. In DNA form, the CDR3 reads TGTGCCAGCAGCTTAGGTGATGGTGTGGGCAATCAGCCCCAGCATTTT.

The chain has TRBV19 and TRBJ2-5; possible D gene TRBD1, 6 bases. Trimming took 8 bases from V and 4 from J, leaving 14 bases between them. The germline CDR1 and CDR2 sequences are LNHDA and SQIVND (reference sequence). This CDR3 comprises 13 residues. The CDR3 loop is CASGGVRGETQYF. DNA for the CDR3: TGTGCCAGTGGAGGAGTCAGGGGAGAGACCCAGTACTTC.

The J gene is TRBJ2-6, the V gene TRBV19; possible D gene TRBD2, 6 bases. Per germline, CDR1 LNHDA and CDR2 SQIVND (reference sequence). The CDR3 totals 15 residues. V was trimmed by 4 bases and J by 1 base, leaving 8 bases between them. The CDR3 sequence is CASSTGGSGANVLTF. The CDR3 DNA is TGTGCCAGTAGTACCGGGGGTTCTGGGGCCAACGTCCTGACTTTC.

In this sample, this clone turned up a few times. This chain joins TRBV7-3 and TRBJ1-6, with D hard to call. Germline CDR1 and CDR2: SGHTA and FQGTGA. The CDR3 has 13 amino acids. Trimming removed 3 bases from V and 7 bases from J, with 7 bases in between. CDR3 protein: CASSFNPNSPLHF. As DNA, the CDR3 is TGTGCCAGCAGCTTTAATCCCAATTCACCCCTCCACTTT.

J is TRBJ2-1 and V is TRBV20-1, with D uncertain. Germline loops: CDR1 DFQATT, CDR2 SNEGSKA (reference sequence). Trimming left V 4 bases short and J 5 bases short, with 6 bases between. This CDR3 has 11 amino acids. The CDR3 DNA follows: TGCAGTGCTATGCAGGACAATGAGCAGTTCTTC. Translated, it gives CSAMQDNEQFF.

The V and J genes are TRBV5-1 and TRBJ2-7, with 10 bases identical to TRBD1. CDR3 length: 14 amino acids. Looked up from germline, CDR1 is SGHRS and CDR2 is YFSETQ. Trimming took 4 bases from V and 6 from J; bases not matched to a gene: 7. The CDR3 nucleotides read TGCGCCAGCAGCGCCCGACAGGGGGCCTCCGAGCAGTACTTC. Translating gives CASSARQGASEQYF.

The gene calls are TRBV20-1 and TRBJ2-1; unclear D gene. Trimming took 6 bases from V and 2 from J, leaving 5 bases between them. This CDR3 has 11 residues. Per germline, CDR1 DFQATT and CDR2 SNEGSKA (reference sequence). DNA of the CDR3: TGCAGTGCCTTACCCTACAATGAGCAGTTCTTC. This sequence encodes CSALPYNEQFF.

V usage is TRBV5-4 and J usage is TRBJ2-5; no clear D gene. Trimming took off 0 bases at V and 2 bases at J, with 8 bases between the two ends. Germline V CDR1 and CDR2: SGHNT, YYREEE (reference sequence). CDR3 length: 14 amino acids. The CDR3 region is CASSLEAGQETQYF. The CDR3 DNA sequence: TGTGCCAGCAGCTTGGAGGCAGGTCAAGAGACCCAGTACTTC.

V and J are TRBV6-6 and TRBJ2-7; 11 bases are a match to TRBD1. The CDR3 is 15 residues long. Germline V gene data show CDR1 as MNHNY and CDR2 as SVGAGI (reference sequence). J was trimmed by 1 base and V by 4 bases; bases with no gene match: 3. Here the CDR3 reads CASSFRDRGSYEQYF. DNA of the CDR3: TGTGCCAGCAGTTTCCGGGACAGGGGGTCCTACGAGCAGTACTTC.

V is TRBV6-1 and J is TRBJ1-6; the match to TRBD1 covers 8 bases. The junction had 4 bases not matched to a gene; V was cut back by 3 bases and J by 9 bases. From germline, CDR1 is MNHNS and CDR2 SASEGT. This CDR3 has 14 residues. Here the CDR3 DNA reads TGTGCCAGCAGTGATCAGGGGGCGAGTTCACCCCTCCACTTT. Protein: CASSDQGASSPLHF.

This clone was picked up a small number of times. The chain's CDR3 is CASSVGSGRATRNNEQFF. The CDR3 DNA is TGTGCCAGCAGCGTGGGGAGCGGGAGGGCCACCAGGAACAATGAGCAGTTCTTC. The J gene is TRBJ2-1, the V gene TRBV9, with TRBD2 matching 10 bases. After removal of 2 bases from V and 5 bases from J, the junction contained 13 bases not matched to a gene. Looked up from germline, CDR1 is SGDLS and CDR2 is YYNGEE. The CDR3 consists of 18 residues. The entire variable domain, with the rest obtained from reference TRBV9 and TRBJ2-1, is as follows: DSGVTQTPKHLITATGQRVTLRCSPRSGDLSVYWYQQSLDQGLQFLIQYYNGEERAKGNILERFSAQQFPDLHSELNLSSLELGDSALYFCASSVGSGRATRNNEQFFGPGTRLTVL.

V and J are TRBV7-3 and TRBJ2-5; tentatively, D is TRBD1 or TRBD2 (5 bases each). This CDR3 has 13 residues. The germline V gene encodes CDR1 SGHTA and CDR2 FQGTGA. Trimming stripped 2 bases from V and 4 bases from J, with 8 bases between. The CDR3 loop reads CASSLGGRETQYF. The CDR3 bases are TGTGCCAGCAGCTTAGGGGGTCGAGAGACCCAGTACTTC.